Following are 32 T cell receptor beta chains from one sample sequenced in a study of cytomegalovirus exposure and HLA in healthy donors. PCR used 60 Vbeta primers and 13 Jbeta primers. TCRdb's copy holds only in-frame clones and misses some; the assay was immunoSEQ multiplex PCR. Of roughly 100,000 clones listed, 81% are singletons. The specimen was PBMCs. These receptors originate from a human donor in good health.

Turning to this clone: A read error may produce the germline difference seen at one junction end. V and J are TRBV9 and TRBJ1-4; 9 nucleotides align to TRBD1. CDR3 length: 15 amino acids. The germline V gene has CDR1 SGDLS and CDR2 YYNGEE. The chain's CDR3 is CASSGGQGGGEKLLF. The CDR3 nucleotides are TGTGCCAGCAGCGGGGGACAGGGAGGAGGAGAAAAACTGCTTTTT.

This clone has a handful of counts. The sample contains more than one DNA sequence encoding this CDR3. This chain links TRBV7-9 with TRBJ1-4; TRBD1 agrees at 8 bases. This CDR3 is built from 14 residues. Unmatched junction bases numbered 6, after V lost 5 bases and J lost 7 bases. CDR1 and CDR2 from the germline V gene are SEHNR and FQNEAQ (reference sequence). As DNA, the CDR3 is TGTGCCAGCAGCCTCGACAGGGGCAGTGAAAAACTGTTTTTT. Its translation is CASSLDRGSEKLFF.

The genes are TRBV11-2 and TRBJ1-1; D is perhaps TRBD1 (5 bases). Germline CDR1 reads SGHAT; CDR2 reads FQNNGV. The V end was cut by 1 base, the J end by 7 bases, with 16 bases between. CDR3 length: 15 amino acids. Here the CDR3 DNA reads TGTGCCAGCAGCTTAGTGGGTGGGGGGGTGAGTGAAGCTTTCTTT. It yields the protein CASSLVGGGVSEAFF.

The sample holds a few counts of this clone. V and J are TRBV7-9 and TRBJ2-7, with 10 bases matching TRBD1. Trimming at V came to 4 bases and at J to 1 base, leaving 7 bases not matched to a gene. Germline V gene lookup returns CDR1 SEHNR and CDR2 FQNEAQ (reference sequence). The CDR3 has 16 residues. The CDR3: CASSSLRQGASYEQYF. The CDR3 DNA reads TGTGCCAGCAGCTCCCTCCGACAGGGGGCTTCCTACGAGCAGTACTTC.

The genes are TRBV9 and TRBJ2-6; D is possibly TRBD1 (5 bases). The V gene lost 2 bases and the J gene lost 0 bases, with 12 bases spanning the gap. CDR3 length: 17 amino acids. Germline CDR1 reads SGDLS; CDR2 reads YYNGEE. The CDR3 sequence is CASSVDSFSSGANVLTF. Here the CDR3 DNA reads TGTGCCAGCAGCGTTGACAGTTTTAGCTCTGGGGCCAACGTCCTGACTTTC.

This chain uses TRBV11-2 with TRBJ2-7, with 12 nucleotides matching TRBD2. V dropped 2 bases and J dropped 4; count of bases not matched to a gene: 3. The CDR3 consists of 15 residues. Germline V gene data show CDR1 as SGHAT and CDR2 as FQNNGV. This CDR3 is CASSLRLAGAYEQYF. The CDR3 DNA is TGTGCCAGCAGCTTACGACTAGCGGGAGCATACGAGCAGTACTTC. Together with reference TRBV11-2 and TRBJ2-7, the CDR3 gives the full variable domain: EAGVAQSPRYKIIEKRQSVAFWCNPISGHATLYWYQQILGQGPKLLIQFQNNGVVDDSQLPKDRFSAERLKGVDSTLKIQPAKLEDSAVYLCASSLRLAGAYEQYFGPGTRLTVT.

V usage is TRBV7-2 and J usage is TRBJ2-1, with TRBD2 matching 11 bases. The CDR3 covers 15 residues. Per germline, CDR1 SGHTA and CDR2 FQGNSA. The V segment lost 1 base and the J segment 12 bases; nucleotides outside the gene matches: 8. CDR3 sequence (DNA): TGTGCCAGCAGCTTAGGTGGGACTAGCGGTAGTAGGCAGTTCTTC. Amino acid sequence: CASSLGGTSGSRQFF.

The chain carries TRBV19 and TRBJ2-1; 9 bases line up with TRBD2. In germline, CDR1 is LNHDA, CDR2 SQIVND (reference sequence). The V and J ends lost 7 bases and 0 bases, in that order; junction bases with no gene match: 7. The CDR3 consists of 16 residues. CDR3 region: CASTTSGQTSYNEQFF. The CDR3 DNA is TGTGCCAGTACGACTAGCGGACAGACCTCCTACAATGAGCAGTTCTTC.

The rearrangement uses TRBV7-9 and TRBJ1-1, with 7 bases identical to TRBD1. This CDR3 contains 13 residues. Germline V gene data show CDR1 as SEHNR and CDR2 as FQNEAQ (reference sequence). The V gene end was trimmed by 10 bases and the J gene end by 4 bases; junction bases not matched to a gene: 9. CDR3 in amino acids: CATTRGEGTEAFF. CDR3 nucleotide sequence: TGTGCCACCACCAGGGGGGAAGGCACTGAAGCTTTCTTT.

The chain employs TRBV11-1 and TRBJ2-5; perhaps TRBD1 as D (5 bases). The CDR3 extends over 14 amino acids. CDR1 and CDR2 (germline): SGHAT, FQDESV (reference sequence). Trimming took off 7 bases at V and 2 bases at J, with 14 bases between the two ends. This CDR3 is CASTPSRAQETQYF. The CDR3 nucleotides read TGTGCCAGCACCCCTTCCAGGGCTCAAGAGACCCAGTACTTC.

The chain is built from TRBV9 and TRBJ2-2, with D perhaps matching TRBD2 (6 bases). Trimming cost V 4 bases and J 4 bases, with 11 bases left between them. CDR3 size: 14 residues. Germline V lookup: CDR1 SGDLS, CDR2 YYNGEE. This CDR3 reads CASSLTGGTGELFF. DNA of the CDR3: TGTGCCAGCAGCCTCACCGGGGGCACCGGGGAGCTGTTTTTT.

V and J are TRBV6-6 and TRBJ1-1, with 7 bases matching TRBD1. The V gene end was trimmed by 4 bases and the J gene end by 4 bases; junction bases not matched to a gene: 12. Germline CDR1 and CDR2: MNHNY and SVGAGI (reference sequence). The CDR3 runs to 16 residues. CDR3 nucleotide sequence: TGTGCCAGCAGTTCTGGACAGGCTCGGAGGGGCACTGAAGCTTTCTTT. It encodes CASSSGQARRGTEAFF.

This clone was observed once. The V call is TRBV19, the J call TRBJ2-7; 8 bases line up with TRBD2. The V gene end was trimmed by 6 bases and the J gene end by 5 bases; junction bases not matched to a gene: 12. This CDR3 spans 15 amino acids. Germline CDR1 and CDR2: LNHDA and SQIVND (reference sequence). The CDR3 DNA sequence: TGTGCCAGTAGAGATGCCAATAGCGGGGACAACGAGCAGTACTTC. Amino acids: CASRDANSGDNEQYF.

The chain has TRBV5-1 and TRBJ2-3; 8 bases line up with TRBD2. The trim removed 3 bases at V and 2 bases at J, leaving 8 bases unmatched. Germline V CDR1 and CDR2: SGHRS, YFSETQ. The CDR3 contains 16 residues. CDR3 sequence: CASSSGLAPPTDTQYF. In nucleotides, the CDR3 is TGCGCCAGCAGCTCCGGACTAGCTCCTCCCACAGATACGCAGTATTTT.

This chain uses TRBV27 with TRBJ2-5; 8 nucleotides match TRBD2. Trimming at V came to 8 bases and at J to 2 bases, leaving 4 bases not matched to a gene. The CDR3 has 13 amino acids. Germline assignment: CDR1 MNHEY and CDR2 SMNVEV (reference sequence). Here the CDR3 reads CASRGGAQETQYF. The CDR3 DNA is TGTGCCAGCCGGGGGGGGGCTCAAGAGACCCAGTACTTC.

This clone was seen a handful of times. The chain links TRBV2 to TRBJ1-1; 7 nucleotides align to TRBD1. V shed 2 bases and J 2 bases; nucleotides not matched to a gene: 5. The CDR3 is made up of 15 amino acids. From germline, CDR1 is SNHLY and CDR2 FYNNEI. The CDR3 coding sequence is TGTGCCAGCAGTGAAACGGGACAGAGAAACACTGAAGCTTTCTTT. It translates to CASSETGQRNTEAFF.

This clone was detected only once. The chain couples TRBV5-4 to TRBJ2-2; D possibly corresponds to TRBD1 (6 bases). The CDR3 runs to 17 residues. V was shortened by 0 bases and J by 5 bases, with 17 bases between the two germline ends. Germline CDR1 reads SGHNT; CDR2 reads YYREEE (reference sequence). The chain's CDR3 is CASSLDWGPAGTGELFF. The DNA for the CDR3 is TGTGCCAGCAGCTTGGACTGGGGGCCTGCTGGAACCGGGGAGCTGTTTTTT.

The chain recombines TRBV30 with TRBJ1-6, with 7 bases that match TRBD1. This CDR3 is built from 17 residues. Germline V gives CDR1 GTSNPN, CDR2 SVGIG (reference sequence). The V gene end was trimmed by 0 bases and the J gene end by 10 bases; junction bases not matched to a gene: 15. CDR3 in DNA: TGTGCCTGGAGTGTACCTGTAGGGGGCAGGGGGTTATCACCCCTCCACTTT. Translating it yields CAWSVPVGGRGLSPLHF.

The genes are TRBV11-3 and TRBJ2-3, with D maybe TRBD2 (6 bases). Germline assignment: CDR1 SGHNT and CDR2 YENEEA. V was pared by 4 bases and J by 3 bases, with 11 bases between. CDR3 length: 14 residues. The CDR3 bases are TGTGCCAGCAGCTCGGGGGAAAGGACAGATACGCAGTATTTT. It encodes CASSSGERTDTQYF.

The chain combines TRBV6-5 with TRBJ1-6; D not resolved. The CDR3 runs 14 residues. CDR1 and CDR2 from the germline V gene are MNHEY and SVGAGI. V dropped 6 bases and J dropped 5 bases, with 11 bases sitting between them. The CDR3 nucleotides read TGTGCCAGCAGCCGACGGGTCGATAATTCACCCCTCCACTTT. Amino acids: CASSRRVDNSPLHF.

The rearrangement joins TRBV7-8 to TRBJ2-7, with 10 bases lining up with TRBD1. The J segment lost 6 bases and the V segment lost 1 base, leaving 6 bases of the junction unmatched. The V gene's germline CDR1 is SGHVS and CDR2 FQNEAQ. The CDR3 consists of 15 residues. CDR3 sequence: CASSLEGTGVSEQYF. In DNA, the CDR3 is TGTGCCAGCAGCTTAGAAGGGACAGGGGTAAGCGAGCAGTACTTC.

V usage is TRBV27 and J usage is TRBJ2-7; TRBD1 aligns across 9 bases. Germline lookup yields CDR1 MNHEY and CDR2 SMNVEV (reference sequence). There are 14 residues in the CDR3. The ends lost 6 bases at V and 2 bases at J; junction bases unmatched: 5. The CDR3 nucleotides read TGTGCCAGCAGGGGGGACAGGGCCCCCTACGAGCAGTACTTC. Translation: CASRGDRAPYEQYF.

The genes are TRBV7-2 and TRBJ2-2; D is perhaps TRBD1 (5 bases). The CDR3 is 12 amino acids. V was cut by 8 bases and J by 5 bases, with 9 bases left in between. Germline CDR1 SGHTA, CDR2 FQGNSA. As DNA, the CDR3 is TGTGCCAGCCGCCAGGGTACCGGGGAGCTGTTTTTT. Translated: CASRQGTGELFF.

The rearrangement links TRBV6-1 to TRBJ2-5, with TRBD2 matching over 9 bases. With V trimmed by 0 bases and J by 1 base, 0 bases remained unmatched. This CDR3 has 15 residues. Germline V gene data show CDR1 as MNHNS and CDR2 as SASEGT. CDR3 DNA: TGTGCCAGCAGTGAAGCTAGCGGGGGCCAAGAGACCCAGTACTTC. This codes for CASSEASGGQETQYF.

This clone was counted between two and nine times. The J gene is TRBJ2-4, the V gene TRBV30; D perhaps matches TRBD2 (6 bases). V was clipped by 4 bases and J by 7 bases, with 17 bases between them. CDR3 length: 14 residues. The V gene's germline CDR1 is GTSNPN and CDR2 SVGIG (reference sequence). Here the CDR3 DNA reads TGTGCCTGGACCCCCGGGACTCTAAGGAACATTCAGTACTTC. This gives the protein CAWTPGTLRNIQYF.

J is TRBJ1-1 and V is TRBV9; the D gene is possibly TRBD1 (6 bases). Germline V gives CDR1 SGDLS, CDR2 YYNGEE. Trimming stripped 1 base from V and 1 base from J, with 11 bases between. The CDR3 is 15 residues long. CDR3 sequence: CASSVQGLGNTEAFF. The CDR3 bases are TGTGCCAGCAGCGTACAGGGGCTGGGGAACACTGAAGCTTTCTTT.

The chain recombines TRBV10-2 with TRBJ2-7; weak D call: TRBD1 (6 bases). The CDR3 runs 12 residues. Germline V gene data show CDR1 as WSHSY and CDR2 as SAAADI. V dropped 5 bases and J dropped 4 bases, with 9 bases sitting between them. In DNA form, the CDR3 reads TGCGCCAGCAGTAGACAGGCTTACGAGCAGTACTTC. It encodes CASSRQAYEQYF.

This clone appeared a single time. The chain is built from TRBV7-9 and TRBJ2-3, with TRBD1 matching 10 bases. This CDR3 is built from 16 residues. With V trimmed by 0 bases and J by 2 bases, 2 bases remained unmatched. CDR1 and CDR2 (germline): SEHNR, FQNEAQ (reference sequence). CDR3 protein: CASSLAGTGVTDTQYF. CDR3 nucleotides: TGTGCCAGCAGCTTAGCGGGGACAGGGGTCACAGATACGCAGTATTTT.

The sample holds a few counts of this clone. A read error may account for a junction end that differs from germline. The rearrangement uses TRBV7-7 and TRBJ2-3; 8 bases align to TRBD2. This CDR3 has 14 amino acids. Germline CDR1 SSHAT, CDR2 FNYEAQ (reference sequence). In DNA form, the CDR3 reads TGTGCTAGCAGCTTAACTAGCGGTACAGATACGCAGTATTTT. Translation gives CASSLTSGTDTQYF.

The chain joins TRBV30 to TRBJ1-6, with a tentative D call TRBD1 (5 bases). There are 15 residues in the CDR3. Trimming removed 2 bases from V and 9 bases from J, with 17 bases in between. Germline assignment: CDR1 GTSNPN and CDR2 SVGIG (reference sequence). The CDR3 DNA sequence: TGTGCCTGGAGTATGGACCAAGGGGTGTTTTCACCCCTCCACTTT. The encoded protein is CAWSMDQGVFSPLHF.

V gene TRBV28 combines with J gene TRBJ1-2; tentatively, D is TRBD1 (5 bases). With 5 bases removed from V and 8 bases from J, the gap between germline ends came to 12 bases. Germline V gene data show CDR1 as MDHEN and CDR2 as SYDVKM. The CDR3 contains 12 residues. The DNA of the CDR3 is TGTGCCAGCAGTGCCAGGGTGCTCGGCTACACCTTC. Amino acid sequence: CASSARVLGYTF.

V is TRBV6-5 and J is TRBJ1-6; D remains unclear. CDR3 length equals 14 residues. Germline assignment: CDR1 MNHEY and CDR2 SVGAGI. Trimming cost V 2 bases and J 6 bases, with 8 bases left between them. CDR3 nucleotide sequence: TGTGCCAGCAGTTACAGAGCCCCTAATTCACCCCTCCACTTT. The encoded protein is CASSYRAPNSPLHF.